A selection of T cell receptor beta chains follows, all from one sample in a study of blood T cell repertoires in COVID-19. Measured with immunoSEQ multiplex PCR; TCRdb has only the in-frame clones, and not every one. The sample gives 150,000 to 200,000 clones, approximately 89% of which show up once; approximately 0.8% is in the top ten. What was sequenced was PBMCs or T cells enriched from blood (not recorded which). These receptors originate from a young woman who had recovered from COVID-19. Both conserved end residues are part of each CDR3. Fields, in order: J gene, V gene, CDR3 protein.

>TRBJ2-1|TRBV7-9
CASSSPGQGSNEQFF
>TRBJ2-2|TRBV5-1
CASSQGPTGELFF
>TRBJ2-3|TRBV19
CASKMGQGFTDTQYF
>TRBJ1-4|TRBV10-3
CAISEVSSGEKLFF
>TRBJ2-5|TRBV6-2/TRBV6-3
CASSGLAGETQYF
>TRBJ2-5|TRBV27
CASSLTGVLETQYF
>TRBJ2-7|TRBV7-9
CASSSGLAGNYEQYF
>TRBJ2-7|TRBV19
CASSMSQGSVEQYF
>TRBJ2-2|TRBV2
CASTREFNTGELFF
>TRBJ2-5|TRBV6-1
CASSEVGGSETQYF
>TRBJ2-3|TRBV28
CATAGTVTDTQYF
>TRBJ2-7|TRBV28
CASSLLSTYEQYF
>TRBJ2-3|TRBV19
CASSHLAASTDTQYF
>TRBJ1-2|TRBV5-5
CASSLEGDRVYGYTF
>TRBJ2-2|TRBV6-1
CASSESRLATGELFF
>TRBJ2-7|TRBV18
CASSPFSAGRPYEQYF
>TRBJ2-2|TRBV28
CASSDPGQGDTAGELFF
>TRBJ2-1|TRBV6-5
CASTGLAGHYNEQFF
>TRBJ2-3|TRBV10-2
CASSDPSAGTGDTQYF
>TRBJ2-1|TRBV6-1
CASSEASLHNEQFF
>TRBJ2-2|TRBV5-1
CASSWTTGELFF
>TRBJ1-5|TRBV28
CASSVLYSNQPQHF
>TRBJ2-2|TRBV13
CASSFSSTGHGELFF
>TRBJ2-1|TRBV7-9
CASSRSGSSHNEQFF
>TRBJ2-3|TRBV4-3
CASSQTSGITDTQYF
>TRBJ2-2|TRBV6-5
CASRNTGYSTGELFF
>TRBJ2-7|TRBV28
CASSYVQRDYEQYF
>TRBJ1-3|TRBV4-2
CASSQVGRYSGNTIYF
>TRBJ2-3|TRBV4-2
CASSQAPLGTDTQYF
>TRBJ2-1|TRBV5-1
CASSLSLAGGYNEQFF
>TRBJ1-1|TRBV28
CASRPGTANTEAFF
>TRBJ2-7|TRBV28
CASSFRQGTYEQYF
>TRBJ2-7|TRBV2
CASNQGITYEQYF
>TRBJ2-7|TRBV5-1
CASSLPGGPEQYF
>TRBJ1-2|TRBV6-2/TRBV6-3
CASSFGQGPYPLYGYTF
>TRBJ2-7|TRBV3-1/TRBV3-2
CASSQGALGFYEQYF
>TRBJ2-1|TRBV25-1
CASSVEAGLVYNEQFF
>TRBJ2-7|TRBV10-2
CASSESQRSSSYEQYF
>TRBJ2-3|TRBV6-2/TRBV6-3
CASSYSIRTGGDTDTQYF
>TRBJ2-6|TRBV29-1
CSVQTQGVEEANVLTF
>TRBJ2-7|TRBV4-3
CASSQDTSYHEQYF
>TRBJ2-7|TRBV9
CASSVAWGGLADEQYF
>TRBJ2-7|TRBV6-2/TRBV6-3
CASSYRQQGFYEQYF
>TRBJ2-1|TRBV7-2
CASSPQGTTGDEQFF
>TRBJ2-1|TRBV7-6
CASSSGSHEEFF
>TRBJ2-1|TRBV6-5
CASSTSGSGYNEQFF